This TCR beta chain was sequenced during a study of long-term antiretroviral therapy in people with HIV. In each sample, roughly 0.95-10 million cryopreserved PBMC were present before DNA extraction. On this clone itself: Its antigen remains unknown.

Investigators performed immunoSEQ version v3.0 at survey level. Sequenced by immunoSEQ multiplex PCR; TCRdb stores in-frame clones only, minus some. Of tens of thousands of clones in the sample, more than 75% were seen once. Germline assignment: CDR1 MGHDK and CDR2 SYGVNS. Trimming took off 4 bases at V and 5 bases at J, with 9 bases between the two ends. CDR3 length equals 12 residues. Study-wide results and caveats: Clones with expansion before ART led the repertoire at all time points. Versus controls, repertoires in people with HIV had narrower CDR3 length ranges. Blood sampling spanned 2004 to 2017, possibly under older ART regimens.

The V gene is TRBV25-1, the J gene TRBJ2-7, with D maybe TRBD1 (5 bases). The source material was unsorted PBMCs, sampled 0.2 years before starting antiretroviral therapy. This receptor was identified in a man aged 18 to 30 with HIV. CDR3 bases: TGTGCCAGCAGTGTAGGGGTCCACGAGCAGTACTTC. It is translated as CASSVGVHEQYF.